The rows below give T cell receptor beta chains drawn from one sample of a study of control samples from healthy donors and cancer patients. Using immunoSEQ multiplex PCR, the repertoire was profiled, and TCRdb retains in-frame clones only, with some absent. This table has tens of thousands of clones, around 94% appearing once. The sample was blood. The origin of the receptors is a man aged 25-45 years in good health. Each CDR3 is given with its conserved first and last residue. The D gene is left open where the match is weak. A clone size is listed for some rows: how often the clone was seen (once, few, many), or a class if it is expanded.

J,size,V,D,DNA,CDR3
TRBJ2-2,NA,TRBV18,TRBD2,TGTGCCAGCTCACCACGAAGCGGGAGGACCGGGGAGCTGTTTTTT,CASSPRSGRTGELFF
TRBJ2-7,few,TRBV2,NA,TGTGCCAGCAGTAGACAACCCCACGAGCAGTACTTC,CASSRQPHEQYF
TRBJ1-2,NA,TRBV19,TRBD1,TGTGCCAGTAGTACCAGCAGACAGGGATATGGCTACACCTTC,CASSTSRQGYGYTF
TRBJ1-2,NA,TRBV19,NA,TGTGCCAGTAGTATGTTTGGGGGGACAAACTATGGCTACACCTTC,CASSMFGGTNYGYTF
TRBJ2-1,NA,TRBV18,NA,TGTGCCAGCTCCCCCGGGAGCTACAATGAGCAGTTCTTC,CASSPGSYNEQFF
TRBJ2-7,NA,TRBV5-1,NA,TGCGCCAGCAGCCCAGCCCCCCCTTCTTACGAGCAGTACTTC,CASSPAPPSYEQYF
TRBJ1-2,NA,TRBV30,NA,TGTGCCTGGAGTCTAGGACATACAAACTATGGCTACACCTTC,CAWSLGHTNYGYTF
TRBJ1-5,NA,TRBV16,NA,TGTGCCAGCAGCCAATCGGGTACTCGCAATCAGCCCCAGCATTTT,CASSQSGTRNQPQHF
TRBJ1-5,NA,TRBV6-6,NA,TGTGCCAGCAGCTACGATAGCAATCAGCCCCAGCATTTT,CASSYDSNQPQHF
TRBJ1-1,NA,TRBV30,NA,TGTGCCCGTCGGGACTCCACTGAAGCTTTCTTT,CARRDSTEAFF
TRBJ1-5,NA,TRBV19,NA,TGTGCCAGTAGTATAGGCCCCCAGGATGTTCGGCCCCAGCATTTT,CASSIGPQDVRPQHF
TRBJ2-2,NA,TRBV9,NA,TGTGCCAGCAGTAAAGCGGCAGGCCATGCCGGGGAGCTGTTTTTT,CASSKAAGHAGELFF
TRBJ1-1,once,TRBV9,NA,TGTGCCAGCAGCGTATTAGATAGGGAGGTGAACACTGAAGCTTTCTTT,CASSVLDREVNTEAFF
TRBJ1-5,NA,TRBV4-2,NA,TGTGCCAGCAGCCAAGATGGGGTTCAGCCCCAGCATTTT,CASSQDGVQPQHF
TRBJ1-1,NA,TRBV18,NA,TGTGCCAGCTCACTCTCCAGAGGTGTCGAGAACACTGAAGCTTTCTTT,CASSLSRGVENTEAFF
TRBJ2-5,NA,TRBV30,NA,TGTGCCTGGAAACTCGGAGGGGTTGGGGAGACCCAGTACTTC,CAWKLGGVGETQYF
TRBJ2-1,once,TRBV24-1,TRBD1,TGTGCCACCAGTGACCAGACAGGGAGCCCCTACAATGAGCAGTTCTTC,CATSDQTGSPYNEQFF
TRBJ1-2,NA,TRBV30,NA,TGTGCCTGGGGGAGTCCGGGCTCGGGTGGCTACACCTTC,CAWGSPGSGGYTF
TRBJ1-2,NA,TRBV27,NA,TGTGCCAGCAGTCCACAAGGGGAGGGGAGGGGCTACACCTTC,CASSPQGEGRGYTF
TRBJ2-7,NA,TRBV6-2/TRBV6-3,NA,TGTGCCAGCAGTCTGGAGGGGGAAAGCTCCTACGAGCAGTACTTC,CASSLEGESSYEQYF
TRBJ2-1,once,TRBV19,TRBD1,TGTGCCAGTTCCGGGACAGGGAGGATGAATGAGCAGTTCTTC,CASSGTGRMNEQFF
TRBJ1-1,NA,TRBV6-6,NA,TGTGCCAGCAGTTACTCGGGCCGCAACACTGAAGCTTTCTTT,CASSYSGRNTEAFF
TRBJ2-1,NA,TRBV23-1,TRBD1,TGCGCCAGCAGTCAAGCTTTAGACAGGGGTAGTACGTATGAGCAGTTCTTC,CASSQALDRGSTYEQFF
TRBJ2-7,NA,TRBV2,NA,TGTGCCAGCAGTGGGCAGTCACTGGACGTAGGTTTTCAGTACTTC,CASSGQSLDVGFQYF
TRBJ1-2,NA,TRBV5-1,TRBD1,TGCGCCAGCAGCTCTTTGGGACAGGGGCATGGCTACACCTTC,CASSSLGQGHGYTF
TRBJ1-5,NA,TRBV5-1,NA,TGCGCCAGCCCCTTGGAGGGCCCCCAGCATTTT,CASPLEGPQHF
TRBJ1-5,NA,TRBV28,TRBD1,TGTGCCAGCAGTTATGGGACAGGGGGACAGCCCCAGCATTTT,CASSYGTGGQPQHF
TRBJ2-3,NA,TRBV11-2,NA,TGTGCCAGCAGCTTAGAGGGCAGCTCCACAGATACGCAGTATTTT,CASSLEGSSTDTQYF
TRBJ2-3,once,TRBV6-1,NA,TGTGCCAGCAGTGACCACATTGCAGATACGCAGTATTTT,CASSDHIADTQYF
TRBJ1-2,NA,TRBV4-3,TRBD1,TGCGCCAGCAGCCAGGACAGGGGAGTCTTCTATGGCTACACCTTC,CASSQDRGVFYGYTF
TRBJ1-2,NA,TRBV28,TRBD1,TGTGCCAGCAGTTTAATTCCGGGACAGGGGAGGATAAACTATGGCTACACCTTC,CASSLIPGQGRINYGYTF
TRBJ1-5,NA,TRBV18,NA,TGTGCCAGCTCACCAAGGTCCGTGGGCAATCAGCCCCAGCATTTT,CASSPRSVGNQPQHF